The 11 T cell receptor beta chains listed next were all sequenced from one sample in a study of shared clonotypes between healthy human individuals. TCRdb's table, derived via immunoSEQ multiplex PCR, lists solely in-frame clones and lacks some. The sample contains more than 2,000,000 clones, approximately 94% of which appear only once. Sequencing was done on a sample of naive CD4+ T cells sorted from blood. The subset was: CD45RA+ positively selected. The source of these receptors is a man aged 18 to 29 in good health.

This clone showed up just once. Its ends do not fully match the called genes, so a read error is possible. The rearrangement links TRBV6-1 to TRBJ1-3, with D perhaps TRBD1 (6 bases). The CDR3 extends over 16 amino acids. Germline loops: CDR1 MNHNS, CDR2 SASEGT. CDR3 in amino acids: CASSEARGASRNTIYF. CDR3 nucleotide sequence: TGTGCCAGCAGTGAAGCTCGGGGGGCCTCTAGAAACACCATATATTTT.

The chain joins TRBV19 to TRBJ1-1; the D is unclear. The CDR3 length is 13 residues. Per germline, CDR1 LNHDA and CDR2 SQIVND (reference sequence). V was clipped by 8 bases and J by 4 bases, with 14 bases between them. The CDR3 sequence: CASLNAGGTEAFF. As DNA, the CDR3 is TGTGCCAGTCTAAACGCAGGAGGCACTGAAGCTTTCTTT.

This clone was picked up one time. This sample also contains other DNA sequences that code for the same CDR3. The chain uses TRBV5-1 and TRBJ2-2; no clear D. The CDR3 is 13 residues long. CDR1 and CDR2 (germline): SGHRS, YFSETQ. V gave up 0 bases and J gave up 5 bases, with 5 bases separating them. CDR3 nucleotides: TGCGCCAGCAGCTTGGGGCAGACCGGGGAGCTGTTTTTT. Amino acids: CASSLGQTGELFF.

In its sample, this clone was seen a few times. The genes are TRBV29-1 and TRBJ1-1; the match to TRBD1 covers 8 bases. V lost 7 bases, J lost 6 bases, and 10 bases stayed unmatched. This CDR3 has 13 residues. Germline V gene sequence: CDR1 SQVTM, CDR2 ANQGSEA. CDR3 DNA: TGCAGCGGTACGATGGGACAGGTCGCTGAAGCTTTCTTT. It encodes CSGTMGQVAEAFF.

J is TRBJ1-2 and V is TRBV10-3; weak D call: TRBD1 (5 bases). Germline V lookup: CDR1 ENHRY, CDR2 SYGVKD. Trimming removed 3 bases at V and 1 base at J, with 12 bases between. The CDR3 spans 15 residues. The CDR3 here is CAISDFQGVNYGYTF. Here the CDR3 DNA reads TGTGCCATCAGTGATTTCCAGGGCGTTAACTATGGCTACACCTTC.

The chain is built from TRBV7-9 and TRBJ2-4, with D perhaps assigned TRBD1 or TRBD2 (6 bases each). Germline loops: CDR1 SEHNR, CDR2 FQNEAQ (reference sequence). The CDR3 runs 16 residues. V gave up 3 bases and J gave up 0 bases, with 12 bases separating them. CDR3 residues: CASSFPGAIAKNIQYF. For the CDR3, the DNA is TGTGCCAGCAGCTTCCCGGGGGCCATAGCCAAAAACATTCAGTACTTC.

The table lists this clone with a few counts. DNA of the CDR3: TGCAGTGCTTACTGGGGGCAGGGAAAGCATTTT. Translated, it gives CSAYWGQGKHF. The V gene is TRBV20-1, the J gene TRBJ1-5; D is perhaps TRBD1 (6 bases). Germline CDR1 and CDR2: DFQATT and SNEGSKA (reference sequence). CDR3 size: 11 residues. Trimming stripped 5 bases from V and 14 bases from J, with 16 bases between.

The chain couples TRBV5-1 to TRBJ2-5; D uncertain. V lost 4 bases, J lost 0 bases, and 10 bases lay in between. CDR3 length: 14 amino acids. The V gene's germline CDR1 is SGHRS and CDR2 YFSETQ. The CDR3 region has the DNA TGCGCCAGCAGCCCGGCATCTTACCAAGAGACCCAGTACTTC. It codes for CASSPASYQETQYF. The full variable domain, completed using reference TRBV5-1 and TRBJ2-5, is KAGVTQTPRYLIKTRGQQVTLSCSPISGHRSVSWYQQTPGQGLQFLFEYFSETQRNKGNFPGRFSGRQFSNSRSEMNVSTLELGDSALYLCASSPASYQETQYFGPGTRLLVL.

Details on this clone: Other nucleotide sequences from this sample produce the same CDR3. The chain uses TRBV5-1 and TRBJ2-1; 8 bases map to TRBD1. Trimming took 4 bases from V and 2 from J; bases not matched to a gene: 2. The CDR3 totals 14 residues. The germline V gene has CDR1 SGHRS and CDR2 YFSETQ. CDR3 sequence (DNA): TGCGCCAGCAGCCCGGGACAGGCCTACAATGAGCAGTTCTTC. Translation: CASSPGQAYNEQFF. The complete variable domain, with remaining parts taken from reference TRBV5-1 and TRBJ2-1, reads KAGVTQTPRYLIKTRGQQVTLSCSPISGHRSVSWYQQTPGQGLQFLFEYFSETQRNKGNFPGRFSGRQFSNSRSEMNVSTLELGDSALYLCASSPGQAYNEQFFGPGTRLTVL.

The gene calls are TRBV2 and TRBJ1-2, with TRBD1 matching over 10 bases. The junction had 5 bases not matched to a gene; V was cut back by 1 base and J by 3 bases. The CDR3 contains 16 residues. Germline CDR1 and CDR2: SNHLY and FYNNEI. CDR3 DNA sequence: TGTGCCAGCAGTGAAGAGAGACAGGGGGCGGACTATGGCTACACCTTC. Protein: CASSEERQGADYGYTF.

The chain recombines TRBV6-5 with TRBJ2-1; D unclear. Germline-derived CDR1 and CDR2 are MNHEY and SVGAGI. This CDR3 region has 11 residues. Trimming took 6 bases from V and 10 from J, leaving 10 bases between them. The CDR3 DNA reads as TGTGCCAGCAGCCTCCGCGGCGAGCAGTTCTTC. Protein: CASSLRGEQFF.